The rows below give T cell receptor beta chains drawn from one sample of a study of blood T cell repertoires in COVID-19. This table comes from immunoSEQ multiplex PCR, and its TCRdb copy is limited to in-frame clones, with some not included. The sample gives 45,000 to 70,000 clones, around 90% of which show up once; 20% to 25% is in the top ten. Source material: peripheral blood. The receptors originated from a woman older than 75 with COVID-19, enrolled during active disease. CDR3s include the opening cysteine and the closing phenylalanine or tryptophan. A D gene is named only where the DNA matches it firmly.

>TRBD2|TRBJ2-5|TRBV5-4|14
CASSLLAAQETQYF
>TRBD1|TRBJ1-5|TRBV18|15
CASSRQGVRDQPQHF
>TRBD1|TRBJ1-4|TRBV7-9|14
CASSPGTGGEKLFF
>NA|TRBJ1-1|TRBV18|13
CASSPRVNTEAFF
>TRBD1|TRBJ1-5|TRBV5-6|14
CASSYRGPGQPQHF
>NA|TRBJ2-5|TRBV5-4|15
CASSPRQGQRETQYF
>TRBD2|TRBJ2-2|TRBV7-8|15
CASSTRLAGDGELFF
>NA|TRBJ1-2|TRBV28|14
CASSPTQANYGYTF
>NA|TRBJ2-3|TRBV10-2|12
CASSRTSDTQYF
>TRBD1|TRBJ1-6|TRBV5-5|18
CASSRTDRQGISESPLHF
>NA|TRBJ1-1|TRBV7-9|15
CASSRSSGVNTEAFF
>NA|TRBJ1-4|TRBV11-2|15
CASSPTGQANEKLFF
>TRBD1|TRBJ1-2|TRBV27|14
CASSLSLQGKGYTF
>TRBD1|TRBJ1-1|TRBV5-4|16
CASSPGQGARVTEAFF
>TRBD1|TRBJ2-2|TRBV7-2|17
CASSLVAQGVNTGELFF